This TCR beta chain was recorded in a study of T cell responses to AZD1222 COVID-19 vaccine. Study-level results: Spike-specific TCRs gained breadth and depth after people received two AZD1222 doses. Most donors were white British and more were female, and clonal diversity was possibly underestimated.

TCRdb keeps only in-frame clones here, not all; method: immunoSEQ multiplex PCR. Of about 120,000 clones listed, 85% to 90% are singletons. A word on this clone: Its antigen is unknown.

CDR3 length: 15 residues. V was cut by 4 bases and J by 10 bases, with 17 bases left in between. Per the germline V gene, CDR1 is LGHDT and CDR2 is YNNKEL (reference sequence). Sequencing was performed on peripheral blood, taken on day 0 of AZD1222 vaccination. The J gene is TRBJ1-6, the V gene TRBV3-1 (or the pseudogene TRBV3-2); TRBD1 might be the D (6 bases). This clonotype originated in an adult in good health. The CDR3 protein is CASSPLDRLSSPLHF. In DNA, the CDR3 is TGTGCCAGCAGCCCCCTTGACAGGCTATCCTCACCCCTCCACTTT.